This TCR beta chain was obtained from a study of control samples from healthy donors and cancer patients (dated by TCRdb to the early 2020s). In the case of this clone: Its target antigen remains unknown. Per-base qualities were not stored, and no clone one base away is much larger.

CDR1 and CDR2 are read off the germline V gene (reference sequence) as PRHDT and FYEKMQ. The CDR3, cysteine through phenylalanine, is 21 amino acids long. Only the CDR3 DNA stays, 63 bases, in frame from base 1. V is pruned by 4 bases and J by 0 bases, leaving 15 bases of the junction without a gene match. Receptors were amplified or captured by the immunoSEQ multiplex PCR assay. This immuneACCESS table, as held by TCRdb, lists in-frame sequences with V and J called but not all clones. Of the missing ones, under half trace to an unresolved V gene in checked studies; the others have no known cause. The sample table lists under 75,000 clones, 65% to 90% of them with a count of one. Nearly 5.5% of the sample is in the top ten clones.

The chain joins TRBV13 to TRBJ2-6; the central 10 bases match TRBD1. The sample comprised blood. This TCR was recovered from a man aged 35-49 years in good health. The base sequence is TGTGCCAGCAGCTACACTTCAATCGACAGGGGGCCAAGCTCTGGGGCCAACGTCCTGACTTTC. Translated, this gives CASSYTSIDRGPSSGANVLTF.